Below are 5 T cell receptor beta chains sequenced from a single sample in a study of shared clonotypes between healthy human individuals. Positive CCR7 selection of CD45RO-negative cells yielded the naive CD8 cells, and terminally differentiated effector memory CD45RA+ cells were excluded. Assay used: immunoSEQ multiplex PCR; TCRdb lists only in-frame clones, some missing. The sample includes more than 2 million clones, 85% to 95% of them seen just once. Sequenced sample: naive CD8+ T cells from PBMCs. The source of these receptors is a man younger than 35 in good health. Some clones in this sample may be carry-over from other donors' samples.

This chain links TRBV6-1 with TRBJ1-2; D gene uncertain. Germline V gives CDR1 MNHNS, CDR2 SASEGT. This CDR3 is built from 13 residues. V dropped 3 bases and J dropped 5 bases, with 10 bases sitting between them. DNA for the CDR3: TGTGCCAGCAGTGAGCTCGCCAGGTATGGCTACACCTTC. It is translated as CASSELARYGYTF.

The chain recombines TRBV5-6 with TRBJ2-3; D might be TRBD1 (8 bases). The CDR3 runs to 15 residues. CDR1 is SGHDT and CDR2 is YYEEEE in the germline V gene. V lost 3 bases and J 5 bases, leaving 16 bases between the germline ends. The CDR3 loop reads CASSSGTGGGDTQYF. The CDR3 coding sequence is TGTGCCAGCAGCTCCGGGACAGGCGGGGGAGATACGCAGTATTTT.

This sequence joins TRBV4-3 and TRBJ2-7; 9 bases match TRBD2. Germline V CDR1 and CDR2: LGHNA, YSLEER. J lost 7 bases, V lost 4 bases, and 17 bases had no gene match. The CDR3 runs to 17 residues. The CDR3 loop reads CASSLQSGIVAGDEQYF. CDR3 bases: TGCGCCAGCAGCCTTCAAAGCGGGATAGTAGCGGGAGATGAGCAGTACTTC.

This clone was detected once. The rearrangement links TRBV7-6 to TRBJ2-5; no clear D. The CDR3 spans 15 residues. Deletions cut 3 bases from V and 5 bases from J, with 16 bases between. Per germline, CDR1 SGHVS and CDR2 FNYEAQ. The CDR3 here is CASSFRRVPGETQYF. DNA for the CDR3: TGTGCCAGCAGCTTTCGCCGGGTACCCGGGGAGACCCAGTACTTC.

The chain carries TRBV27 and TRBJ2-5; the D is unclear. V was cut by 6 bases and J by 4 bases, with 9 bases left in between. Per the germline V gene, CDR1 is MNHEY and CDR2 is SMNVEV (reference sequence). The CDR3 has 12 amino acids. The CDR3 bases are TGTGCCAGCAGCCGGCTCGGAGAGACCCAGTACTTC. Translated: CASSRLGETQYF.